This TCR beta chain was found in a study of blood T cell repertoires in COVID-19. Study overall: T cells, B-cell-depleted T cells, or PBMCs supplied cDNA or gDNA.

Using immunoSEQ multiplex PCR, the repertoire was profiled, and TCRdb retains in-frame clones only, with some absent. The sample holds 90,000 to 100,000 clones, over 75% seen once. Trimming took 5 bases from V and 5 from J; bases not matched to a gene: 8. This CDR3 has 15 amino acids. Looked up from germline, CDR1 is LNHDA and CDR2 is SQIVND (reference sequence). What was sequenced was peripheral blood. The chain joins TRBV19 to TRBJ2-1, with TRBD1 matching over 8 bases. The clonotype originates from a woman older than 75 with acute or convalescent COVID-19. Here the CDR3 DNA reads TGTGCCAGTAGTCTCGCCGGACAGGGAAACAATGAGCAGTTCTTC. Protein product: CASSLAGQGNNEQFF.